This T cell receptor (beta chain) was identified in a study of beta chain features in type 1 diabetes. Study results and limitations: TCRB CDR3s from Type 1 diabetes patients were moderately but significantly shorter in all four CD4+ subsets.

Of the isolated RNA, all was reverse transcribed, and so the sequenced material was expressed TCRB transcripts. TCRdb keeps only in-frame clones here, not all; method: immunoSEQ multiplex PCR. The sample has 150,000 to 200,000 clones, about 63% seen once. V dropped 4 bases and J dropped 4 bases, with 14 bases sitting between them. The CDR3 has 14 residues. The V gene's germline CDR1 is SQVTM and CDR2 ANQGSEA. As concerns this clone: Its antigen is unidentified.

The gene calls are TRBV29-1 and TRBJ1-5; TRBD1 might be the D (5 bases). Sequenced sample: naive CD4+ T cells from blood. The receptor's source is a man aged 30 to 39 with type 1 diabetes. CDR3: CSVASGTQNQPQHF. CDR3 nucleotides: TGCAGCGTTGCTTCCGGGACCCAGAATCAGCCCCAGCATTTT.